The clone carrying this TCR beta chain was picked up a small number of times. Its antigen remains unidentified. The sample originates from a study of OX40 agonist ivuxolimab in advanced cancers. Produced via immunoSEQ multiplex PCR; TCRdb's table is partial and in-frame only. The data show around 71,000 clones, about 73% seen once. General study findings and limits: Relative to CD4+, CD8+ T cells held more expanded clones on average. Expansion of clones was among the lowest in partial responders at 0.1-3.0 mg/kg.

The J segment lost 2 bases and the V segment lost 5 bases, leaving 7 bases of the junction unmatched. CDR1 and CDR2 (germline): SNHLY, FYNNEI. The CDR3 spans 17 residues. This receptor was taken from an adult with an advanced solid tumor such as melanoma, head and neck, liver or kidney cancer. The specimen was CD4+ or CD8+ T cells sorted from blood, collected in a trial of the OX40 agonist ivuxolimab. The V call is TRBV2, the J call TRBJ2-3, with 13 bases lining up with TRBD2. DNA of the CDR3: TGTGCCAGCAGTCGGACTAGCGGGGGTCCGGTCACAGATACGCAGTATTTT. It specifies CASSRTSGGPVTDTQYF.